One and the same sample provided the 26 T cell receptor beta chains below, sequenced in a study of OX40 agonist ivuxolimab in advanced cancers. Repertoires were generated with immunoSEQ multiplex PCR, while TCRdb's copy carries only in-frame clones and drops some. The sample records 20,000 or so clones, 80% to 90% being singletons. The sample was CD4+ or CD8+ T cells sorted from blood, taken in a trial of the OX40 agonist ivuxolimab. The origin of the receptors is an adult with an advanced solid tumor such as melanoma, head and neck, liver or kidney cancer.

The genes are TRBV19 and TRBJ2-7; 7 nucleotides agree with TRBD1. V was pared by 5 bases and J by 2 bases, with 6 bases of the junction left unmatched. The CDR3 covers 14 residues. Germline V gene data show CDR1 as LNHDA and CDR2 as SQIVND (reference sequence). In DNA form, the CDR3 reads TGTGCCAGTAGTTGGACAGGCCGACCCTACGAGCAGTACTTC. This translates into CASSWTGRPYEQYF.

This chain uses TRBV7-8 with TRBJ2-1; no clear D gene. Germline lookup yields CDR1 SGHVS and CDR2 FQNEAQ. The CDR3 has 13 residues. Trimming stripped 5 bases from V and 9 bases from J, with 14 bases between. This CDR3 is CASSLSVWPEQFF. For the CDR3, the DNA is TGTGCCAGCAGCCTCTCCGTATGGCCTGAGCAGTTCTTC.

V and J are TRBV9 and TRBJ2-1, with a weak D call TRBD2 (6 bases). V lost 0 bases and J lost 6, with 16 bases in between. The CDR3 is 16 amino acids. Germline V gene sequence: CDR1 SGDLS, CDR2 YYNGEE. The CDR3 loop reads CASSVAGGSLGNEQFF. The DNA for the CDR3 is TGTGCCAGCAGCGTAGCAGGAGGGAGTTTAGGCAATGAGCAGTTCTTC.

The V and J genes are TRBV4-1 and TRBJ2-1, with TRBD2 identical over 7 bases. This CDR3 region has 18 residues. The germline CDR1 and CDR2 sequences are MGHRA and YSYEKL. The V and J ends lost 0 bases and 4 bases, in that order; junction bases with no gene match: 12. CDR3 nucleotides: TGCGCCAGCAGCCAAGATCATGAGGGAGGGCCTCTGTACAATGAGCAGTTCTTC. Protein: CASSQDHEGGPLYNEQFF.

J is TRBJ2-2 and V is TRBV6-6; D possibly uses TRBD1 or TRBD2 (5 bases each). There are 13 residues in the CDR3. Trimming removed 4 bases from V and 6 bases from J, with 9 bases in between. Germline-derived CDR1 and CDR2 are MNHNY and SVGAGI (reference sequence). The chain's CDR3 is CASSWGSPGELFF. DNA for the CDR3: TGTGCCAGCAGTTGGGGGAGCCCCGGGGAGCTGTTTTTT.

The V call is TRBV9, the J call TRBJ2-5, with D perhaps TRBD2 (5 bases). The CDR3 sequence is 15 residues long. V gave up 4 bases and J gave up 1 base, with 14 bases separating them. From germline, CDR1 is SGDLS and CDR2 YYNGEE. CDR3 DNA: TGTGCCAGCAGCCCCGAGGGTTGGCTCCAAGAGACCCAGTACTTC. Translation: CASSPEGWLQETQYF.

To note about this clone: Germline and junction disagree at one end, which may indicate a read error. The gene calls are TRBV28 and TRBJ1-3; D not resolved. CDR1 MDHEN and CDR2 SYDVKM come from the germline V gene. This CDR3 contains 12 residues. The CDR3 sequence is CASSSPVRAPTF. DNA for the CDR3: TGTGCCAGCAGTTCCCCAGTTCGGGCTCCCACCTTT.

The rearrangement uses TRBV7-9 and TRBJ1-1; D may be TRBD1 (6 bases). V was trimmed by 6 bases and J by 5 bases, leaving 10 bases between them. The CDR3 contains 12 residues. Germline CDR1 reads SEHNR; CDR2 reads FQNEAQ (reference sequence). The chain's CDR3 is CASSPRGTEAFF. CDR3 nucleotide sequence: TGTGCCAGCAGTCCCAGGGGAACTGAAGCTTTCTTT.

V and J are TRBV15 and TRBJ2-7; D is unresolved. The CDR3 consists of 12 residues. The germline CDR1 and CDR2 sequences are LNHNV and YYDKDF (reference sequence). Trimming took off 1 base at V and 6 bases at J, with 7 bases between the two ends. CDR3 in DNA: TGTGCCACCAGCAGAGGGTCTAGCGAGCAGTACTTC. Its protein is CATSRGSSEQYF.

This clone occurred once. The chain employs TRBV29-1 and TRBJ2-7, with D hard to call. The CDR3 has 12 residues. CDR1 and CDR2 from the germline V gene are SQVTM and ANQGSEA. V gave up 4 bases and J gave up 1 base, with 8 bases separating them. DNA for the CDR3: TGCAGCGTTGTAACTGGGTCCTACGAGCAGTACTTC. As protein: CSVVTGSYEQYF.

In DNA, the CDR3 is TGTGCCAGCAGCGAGTATGATTCTCCCGGGGAGCTGTTTTTT. Translation: CASSEYDSPGELFF. The chain couples TRBV9 to TRBJ2-2; the D is unclear. V was shortened by 3 bases and J by 6 bases, with 12 bases between the two germline ends. CDR1 and CDR2 (germline): SGDLS, YYNGEE. CDR3 size: 14 residues.

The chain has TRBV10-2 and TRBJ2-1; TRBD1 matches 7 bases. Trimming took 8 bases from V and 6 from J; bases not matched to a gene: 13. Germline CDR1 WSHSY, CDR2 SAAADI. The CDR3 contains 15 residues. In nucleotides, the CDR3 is TGCGCCAGCGGCACAGGGGTTGTAGTTATCAATGAGCAGTTCTTC. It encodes CASGTGVVVINEQFF.

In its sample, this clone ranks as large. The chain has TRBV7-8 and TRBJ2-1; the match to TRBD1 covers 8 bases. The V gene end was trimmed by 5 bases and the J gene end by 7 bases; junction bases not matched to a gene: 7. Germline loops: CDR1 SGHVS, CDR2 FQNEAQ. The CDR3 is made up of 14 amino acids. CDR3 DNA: TGTGCCAGCAGCGGCACAGGGGGGTGGAATGAGCAGTTCTTC. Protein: CASSGTGGWNEQFF.

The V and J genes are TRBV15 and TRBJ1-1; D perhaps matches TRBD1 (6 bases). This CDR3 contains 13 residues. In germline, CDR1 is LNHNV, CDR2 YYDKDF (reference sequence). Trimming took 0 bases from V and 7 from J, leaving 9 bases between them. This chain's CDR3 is CATSRDSGDEAFF. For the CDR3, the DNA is TGTGCCACCAGCAGAGATTCAGGGGATGAAGCTTTCTTT. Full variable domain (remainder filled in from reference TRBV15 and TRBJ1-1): DAMVIQNPRYQVTQFGKPVTLSCSQTLNHNVMYWYQQKSSQAPKLLFHYYDKDFNNEADTPDNFQSRRPNTSFCFLDIRSPGLGDTAMYLCATSRDSGDEAFFGQGTRLTVV.

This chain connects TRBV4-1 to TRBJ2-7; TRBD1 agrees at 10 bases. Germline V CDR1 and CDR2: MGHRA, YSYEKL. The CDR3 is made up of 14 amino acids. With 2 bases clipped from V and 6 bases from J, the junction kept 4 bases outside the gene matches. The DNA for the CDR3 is TGCGCCAGCAGCCAACCGGGACAGGGGCTCGAGCAGTACTTC. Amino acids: CASSQPGQGLEQYF.

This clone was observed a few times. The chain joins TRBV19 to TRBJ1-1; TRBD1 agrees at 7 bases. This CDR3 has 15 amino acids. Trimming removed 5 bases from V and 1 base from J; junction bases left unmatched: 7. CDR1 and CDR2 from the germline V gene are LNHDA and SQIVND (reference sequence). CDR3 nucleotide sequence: TGTGCCAGTAGTGCAGGGGGTGCGGGGAACACTGAAGCTTTCTTT. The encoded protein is CASSAGGAGNTEAFF.

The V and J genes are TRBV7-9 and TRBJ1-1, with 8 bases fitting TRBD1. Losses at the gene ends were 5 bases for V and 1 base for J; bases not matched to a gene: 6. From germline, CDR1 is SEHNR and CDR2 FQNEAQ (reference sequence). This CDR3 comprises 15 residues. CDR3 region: CASSPRDRRNTEAFF. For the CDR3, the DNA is TGTGCCAGCAGCCCCCGGGACAGGAGGAACACTGAAGCTTTCTTT.

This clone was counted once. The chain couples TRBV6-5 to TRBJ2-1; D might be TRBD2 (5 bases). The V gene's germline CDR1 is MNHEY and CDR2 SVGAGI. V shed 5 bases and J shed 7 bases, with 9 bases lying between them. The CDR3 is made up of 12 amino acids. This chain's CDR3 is CASSHTGNEQFF. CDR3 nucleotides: TGTGCCAGCAGTCACACGGGGAATGAGCAGTTCTTC.

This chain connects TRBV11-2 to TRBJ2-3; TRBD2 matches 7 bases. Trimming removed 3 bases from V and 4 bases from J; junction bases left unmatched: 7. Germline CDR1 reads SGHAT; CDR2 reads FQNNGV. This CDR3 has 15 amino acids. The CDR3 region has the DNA TGTGCCAGCAGCTTTCTGGCGGGAGTGGCAGATACGCAGTATTTT. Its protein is CASSFLAGVADTQYF.

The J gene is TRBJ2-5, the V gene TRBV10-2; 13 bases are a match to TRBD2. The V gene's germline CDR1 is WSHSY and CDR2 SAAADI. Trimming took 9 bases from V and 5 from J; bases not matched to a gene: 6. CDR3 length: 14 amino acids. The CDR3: CASTSGRADETQYF. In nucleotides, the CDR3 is TGCGCCAGTACTAGCGGGAGGGCCGATGAGACCCAGTACTTC.

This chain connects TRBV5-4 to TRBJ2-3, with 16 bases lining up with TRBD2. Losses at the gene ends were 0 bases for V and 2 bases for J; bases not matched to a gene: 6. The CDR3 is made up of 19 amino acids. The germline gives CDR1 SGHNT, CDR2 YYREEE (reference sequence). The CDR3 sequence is CASSLAGTSGRAATDTQYF. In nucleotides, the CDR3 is TGTGCCAGCAGCTTGGCCGGGACTAGCGGGAGGGCCGCCACAGATACGCAGTATTTT.

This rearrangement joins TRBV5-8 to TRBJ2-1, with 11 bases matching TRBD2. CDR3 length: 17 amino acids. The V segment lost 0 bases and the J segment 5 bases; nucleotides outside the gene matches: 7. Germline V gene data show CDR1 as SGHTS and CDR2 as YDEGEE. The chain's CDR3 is CASSLVPLAGGDNEQFF. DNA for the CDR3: TGTGCCAGCAGCTTGGTCCCTCTAGCGGGAGGTGACAATGAGCAGTTCTTC.

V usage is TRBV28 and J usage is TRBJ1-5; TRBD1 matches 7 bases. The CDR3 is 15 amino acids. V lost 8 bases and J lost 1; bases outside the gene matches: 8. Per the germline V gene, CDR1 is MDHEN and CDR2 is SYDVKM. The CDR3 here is CASLAYRGSNQPQHF. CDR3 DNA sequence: TGTGCCAGCCTCGCCTACAGGGGCAGCAATCAGCCCCAGCATTTT.

CDR3 DNA: TGCAGCGTTAATGACAGGGGAGGCGAGGACGCTGGGGAGACCCAGTACTTC. Its translation: CSVNDRGGEDAGETQYF. V and J are TRBV29-1 and TRBJ2-5; 8 bases fit TRBD1. CDR3 size: 17 residues. The J segment lost 5 bases and the V segment lost 5 bases, leaving 19 bases of the junction unmatched. In germline, CDR1 is SQVTM, CDR2 ANQGSEA. The full variable domain, completed using reference TRBV29-1 and TRBJ2-5, is SAVISQKPSRDICQRGTSLTIQCQVDSQVTMMFWYRQQPGQSLTLIATANQGSEATYESGFVIDKFPISRPNLTFSTLTVSNMSPEDSSIYLCSVNDRGGEDAGETQYFGPGTRLLVL.

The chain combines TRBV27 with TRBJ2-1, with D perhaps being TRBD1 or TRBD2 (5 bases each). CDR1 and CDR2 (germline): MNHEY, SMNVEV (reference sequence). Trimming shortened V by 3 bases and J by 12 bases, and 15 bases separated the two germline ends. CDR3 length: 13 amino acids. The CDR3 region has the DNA TGTGCCAGCAGTTTTTCCCCAGGGCGGGTGCAGTTCTTC. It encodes CASSFSPGRVQFF.

CDR3: CASSLGSLGRGYTF. The CDR3 nucleotides read TGTGCCAGCAGCTTAGGCAGCTTAGGACGTGGCTACACCTTC. The chain uses TRBV7-2 and TRBJ1-2, with D unresolved. V lost 1 base and J 7 bases, leaving 13 bases between the germline ends. The CDR3 is 14 amino acids. Germline loops: CDR1 SGHTA, CDR2 FQGNSA.